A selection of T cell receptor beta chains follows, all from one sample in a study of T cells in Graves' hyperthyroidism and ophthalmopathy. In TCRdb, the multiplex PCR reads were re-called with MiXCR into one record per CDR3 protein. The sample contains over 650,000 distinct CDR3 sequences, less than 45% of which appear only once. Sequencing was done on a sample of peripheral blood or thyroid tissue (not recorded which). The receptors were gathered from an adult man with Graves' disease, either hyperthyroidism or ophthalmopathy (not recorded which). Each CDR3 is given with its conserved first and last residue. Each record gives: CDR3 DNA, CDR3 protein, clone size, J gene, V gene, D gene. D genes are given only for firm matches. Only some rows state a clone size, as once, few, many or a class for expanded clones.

TGTGCCACCAGTGATCTTCGACAGGGGGATCGGCCGGGGAGCTGTTTT	CATSDLRQGDRPGSCF	-	TRBJ1-5	TRBV24-1	TRBD1
TGTGCCAGCATGAGCACCAATCAGCCCCAGCATTTT	CASMSTNQPQHF	once	TRBJ1-5	TRBV2	-
TGCAGTGCTAGCCCCAGTAGCGGGCGAGGGGGCTACGAGCAGTACTTC	CSASPSSGRGGYEQYF	-	TRBJ2-7	TRBV20-1	-
TGTGCCATCAGTGAGGGGCAGGAATCACCCCTCCACTTT	CAISEGQESPLHF	-	TRBJ1-6	TRBV10-3	-
TGTGCCAGCTGGAGACAGGGTGAAGAGACCCAGTACTTC	CASWRQGEETQYF	few	TRBJ2-5	TRBV6-1	TRBD1
TGTGCCAGCAGTTACTCCCCTCAGAACACTGAAGCTTTCTTT	CASSYSPQNTEAFF	-	TRBJ1-1	TRBV6-5	-
TGTGCCAGCAAGGGGGCAGGCGACGAGCAGTACTTC	CASKGAGDEQYF	once	TRBJ2-7	TRBV25-1	TRBD1
TGTGCCAGCAGTTACTTTGCGGGAGGGTCGTCCTACGAGCAGTACTTC	CASSYFAGGSSYEQYF	-	TRBJ2-7	TRBV9	TRBD2
TGTGCTAGTGCCGGGGGTTCCCTCTATGTGGAAGGCTACACCTTC	CASAGGSLYVEGYTF	-	TRBJ1-2	TRBV12-3/TRBV12-4	-
TGCGCCAGCAGCTATAGCCGACACTTTGGCTATGGCTACACCTTC	CASSYSRHFGYGYTF	-	TRBJ1-2	TRBV5-1	-
TGCAGTGCTCAACCTCACGCGGGACTAGCGGACTCCTACGAGCAGTACTTC	CSAQPHAGLADSYEQYF	-	TRBJ2-7	TRBV20-1	TRBD2
TGTGCCACCAGCAGAGATACAGGGTCCGATCAGCCCCAGCATTTT	CATSRDTGSDQPQHF	-	TRBJ1-5	TRBV15	-
TGTGCCATCAGTGAGTCCAGGGTCTATAATTCACCCCTCCACTTT	CAISESRVYNSPLHF	many	TRBJ1-6	TRBV10-3	-
TGTGCCAGCAGCTTACATCCAGGACCCCTCCACTTT	CASSLHPGPLHF	-	TRBJ1-6	TRBV7-9	-
TGTGCCACCAGTGATTTGCATAGGACAGAGGGCCAGCATTTT	CATSDLHRTEGQHF	few	TRBJ1-5	TRBV24-1	-
TGTGCCAGTAATCCTCCGGGGAGATTTGAAGCTTTCTTT	CASNPPGRFEAFF	-	TRBJ1-1	TRBV5-4	-
TGCAGTGCCGTGACAGCCGTTAGCAATCAGCCCCAGCATTTT	CSAVTAVSNQPQHF	few	TRBJ1-5	TRBV20-1	-
TGTGCCAGCCAGGACAGGCGGAACACTGAAGCTTTCTTT	CASQDRRNTEAFF	-	TRBJ1-1	TRBV2	TRBD1
TGCAGTGCACGGGACAGGGACCTCTCCTACGAGCAGTACTTC	CSARDRDLSYEQYF	many	TRBJ2-7	TRBV20-1	TRBD1
TGCAGCGTTGAGACCTACCGACAGGCCGAGCATTTT	CSVETYRQAEHF	-	TRBJ1-5	TRBV29-1	-
TGTGCCAGCAGTGAACAGGGGCCCTATGGCTACACCTTC	CASSEQGPYGYTF	many	TRBJ1-2	TRBV2	-
TGTGCCAGCAGCTTCACCGTTCACAGAGGGAATTCACCCCTCCACTTT	CASSFTVHRGNSPLHF	many	TRBJ1-6	TRBV12-3/TRBV12-4	-
TGCAGTTTAGCAGGGGTCCATGCGGATCAGCCCCAGCATTTT	CSLAGVHADQPQHF	-	TRBJ1-5	TRBV29-1	-
TGTGCCACCAGCAGAGCCAGGGGCGCTAATTCACCCCTCCACTTT	CATSRARGANSPLHF	-	TRBJ1-6	TRBV15	-
TGCAGCGTTGCACTAGCGGGACAATTAGATACGCAGTATTTT	CSVALAGQLDTQYF	once	TRBJ2-3	TRBV29-1	TRBD2
TGTGCCAGCAGTTCCATGTACACAGACTACGAGCAGTACTTC	CASSSMYTDYEQYF	few	TRBJ2-7	TRBV25-1	-
TGTGCCAGCAGTCGGGACAGGGCGGCGGAGCAGTACTTC	CASSRDRAAEQYF	-	TRBJ2-7	TRBV7-2	TRBD1
TGTGCCAGCATCCCCGGACCGAGAACAACCTACGAGCAGTACTTC	CASIPGPRTTYEQYF	few	TRBJ2-7	TRBV7-8	-
TGTGCCAGCAGTGAAAGACAGGGACGTGAAAAACTGTTTTTT	CASSERQGREKLFF	few	TRBJ1-4	TRBV25-1	TRBD1
TGTGCCAGCAGCACGGACCGGCTTCCTAACTATGGCTACACCTTC	CASSTDRLPNYGYTF	few	TRBJ1-2	TRBV7-8	-
TGTGCCAGCAGTGACTCGGACAGGGCATGGGGCACTGAAGCTTTCTTT	CASSDSDRAWGTEAFF	-	TRBJ1-1	TRBV10-3	TRBD1
TGCAGCACCCTCGGGCAGAACACTGAAGCTTTCTTT	CSTLGQNTEAFF	-	TRBJ1-1	TRBV29-1	-
TGCAGTGCTGAGACTAGCGGGACCGACTCAAGGGAGCTGTTTTTT	CSAETSGTDSRELFF	-	TRBJ2-2	TRBV20-1	TRBD2
TGTGCCAGCAGCCAAGACGGGCTAGCGGGGGATCAAGAGACCCAGTACTTC	CASSQDGLAGDQETQYF	-	TRBJ2-5	TRBV9	TRBD2
TGCAGTGCTACGATTCGGGGCACAGATACGCAGTATTTT	CSATIRGTDTQYF	-	TRBJ2-3	TRBV20-1	-
TGCAGCACCCCAACGAGGGCTGCTAATGAAAAACTGTTTTTT	CSTPTRAANEKLFF	-	TRBJ1-4	TRBV29-1	-
TGCAGCGTTGTGAACAAACCCGGGGCCACCCTCCACTTT	CSVVNKPGATLHF	-	TRBJ1-6	TRBV29-1	-
TGCAGCGTGGGGACAGGGCCCTACGAGCAGTACTTC	CSVGTGPYEQYF	-	TRBJ2-7	TRBV29-1	TRBD1
TGTGCCAGCAGCTGGATGGGGACAGGGGTTTCACCCCTCCACTTT	CASSWMGTGVSPLHF	many	TRBJ1-6	TRBV5-8	TRBD1
TGTGCCAGCAGTGTTAGTCAGCAAACTGAAGCTTTCTTT	CASSVSQQTEAFF	many	TRBJ1-1	TRBV6-4	-
TGTGCCAGCAGCTTAGAGATCCGGGCGCAGGGCTACACCTTC	CASSLEIRAQGYTF	-	TRBJ1-2	TRBV7-9	-
TGCAGTGCTAGAGCCGGGACTAGCGGGAGGGCCGGGGAGCTGTTTTTT	CSARAGTSGRAGELFF	-	TRBJ2-2	TRBV20-1	TRBD2
TGCGCCAGCAGCTTACAGGGCATACCCTACGAGCAGTACTTC	CASSLQGIPYEQYF	-	TRBJ2-7	TRBV5-1	-
TGTGCCAGCAGTTCTACAGGGGGCGCGCCCCAAGCTTTCTTT	CASSSTGGAPQAFF	-	TRBJ1-1	TRBV7-2	TRBD1
TGCAGCGTTGCGGGGGCCAACTCCTACGAGCAGTACTTC	CSVAGANSYEQYF	few	TRBJ2-7	TRBV29-1	-
TGTGCCAGTAGTGGACAACAGGGGCTGTATGGCTACACCTTC	CASSGQQGLYGYTF	few	TRBJ1-2	TRBV19	TRBD1
TGTGCCAGCAGCCCGCGGAGCGGGTTAAACACCGGGACAGGGGGAGAGACCCAGTACTTC	CASSPRSGLNTGTGGETQYF	-	TRBJ2-5	TRBV9	TRBD1